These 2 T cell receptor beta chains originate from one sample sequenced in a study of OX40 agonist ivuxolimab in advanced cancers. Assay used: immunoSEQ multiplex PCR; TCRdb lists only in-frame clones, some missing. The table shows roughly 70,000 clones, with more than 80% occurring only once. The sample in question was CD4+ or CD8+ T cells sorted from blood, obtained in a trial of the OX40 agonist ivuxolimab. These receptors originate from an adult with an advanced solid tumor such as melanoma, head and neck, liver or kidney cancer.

In nucleotides, the CDR3 is TGTGCCAGCAGCTTAGCAGCGGGGACGGATGAGCAGTTCTTC. Translating gives CASSLAAGTDEQFF. The chain is built from TRBV11-3 and TRBJ2-1, with 7 bases matching TRBD2. After removal of 1 base from V and 8 bases from J, the junction contained 5 bases not matched to a gene. Germline V gives CDR1 SGHNT, CDR2 YENEEA. The CDR3 loop spans 14 amino acids.

Written as DNA, the CDR3 is TGTGCCTGGCAATGGGGGAATGAGCAGTTCTTC. This gives the protein CAWQWGNEQFF. This chain connects TRBV30 to TRBJ2-1; D may correspond to TRBD1 or TRBD2 (5 bases each). V lost 5 bases and J lost 7, with 9 bases in between. Germline CDR1 GTSNPN, CDR2 SVGIG (reference sequence). CDR3 length: 11 amino acids.